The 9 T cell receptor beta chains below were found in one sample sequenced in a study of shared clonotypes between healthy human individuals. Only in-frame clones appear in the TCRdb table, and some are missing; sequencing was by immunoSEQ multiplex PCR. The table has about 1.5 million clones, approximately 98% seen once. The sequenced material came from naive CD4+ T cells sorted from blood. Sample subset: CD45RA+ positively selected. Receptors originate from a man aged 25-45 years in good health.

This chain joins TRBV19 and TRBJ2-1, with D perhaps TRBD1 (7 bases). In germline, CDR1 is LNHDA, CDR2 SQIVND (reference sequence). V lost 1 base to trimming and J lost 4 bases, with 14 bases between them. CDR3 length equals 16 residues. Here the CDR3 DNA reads TGTGCCAGTAGTATAGTAGCGGCAGGGGGTTACAATGAGCAGTTCTTC. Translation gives CASSIVAAGGYNEQFF. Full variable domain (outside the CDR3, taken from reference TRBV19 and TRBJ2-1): DGGITQSPKYLFRKEGQNVTLSCEQNLNHDAMYWYRQDPGQGLRLIYYSQIVNDFQKGDIAEGYSVSREKKESFPLTVTSAQKNPTAFYLCASSIVAAGGYNEQFFGPGTRLTVL.

DNA of the CDR3: TGTGCCAGCAGCCCGGACAGGCGATACAATGAGCAGTTCTTC. Amino acids: CASSPDRRYNEQFF. J is TRBJ2-1 and V is TRBV6-5, with 7 bases fitting TRBD1. The CDR3 is 14 residues long. Germline CDR1 reads MNHEY; CDR2 reads SVGAGI. With 6 bases clipped from V and 4 bases from J, the junction kept 6 bases outside the gene matches.

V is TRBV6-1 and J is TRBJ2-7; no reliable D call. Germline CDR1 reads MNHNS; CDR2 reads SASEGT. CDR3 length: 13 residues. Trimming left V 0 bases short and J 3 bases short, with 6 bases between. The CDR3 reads CASSEALDYEQYF. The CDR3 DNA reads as TGTGCCAGCAGTGAAGCGCTGGACTACGAGCAGTACTTC.

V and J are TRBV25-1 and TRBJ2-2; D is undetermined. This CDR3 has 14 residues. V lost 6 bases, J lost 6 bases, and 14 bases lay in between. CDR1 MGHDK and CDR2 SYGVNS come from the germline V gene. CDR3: CASRPDSSAGELFF. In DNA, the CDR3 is TGTGCCAGCAGGCCAGATAGCAGTGCCGGGGAGCTGTTTTTT.

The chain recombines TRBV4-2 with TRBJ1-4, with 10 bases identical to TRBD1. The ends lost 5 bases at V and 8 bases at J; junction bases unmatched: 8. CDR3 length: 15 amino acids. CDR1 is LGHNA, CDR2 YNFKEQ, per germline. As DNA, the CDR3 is TGTGCCAGCAGCTCACGGGACAGGGGTCGGGAAAAACTGTTTTTT. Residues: CASSSRDRGREKLFF.

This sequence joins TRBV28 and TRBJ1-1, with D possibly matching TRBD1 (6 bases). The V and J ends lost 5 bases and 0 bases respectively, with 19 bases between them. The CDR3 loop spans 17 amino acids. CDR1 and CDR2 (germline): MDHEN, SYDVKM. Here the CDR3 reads CASSLPGSGHLNTEAFF. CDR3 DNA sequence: TGTGCCAGCAGTCTGCCCGGGTCGGGACATCTGAACACTGAAGCTTTCTTT.

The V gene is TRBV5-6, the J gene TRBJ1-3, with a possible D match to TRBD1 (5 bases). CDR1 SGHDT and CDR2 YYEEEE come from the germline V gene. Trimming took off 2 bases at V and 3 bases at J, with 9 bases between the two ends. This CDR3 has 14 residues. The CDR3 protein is CASSFGTHGNTIYF. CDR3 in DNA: TGTGCCAGCAGCTTTGGGACCCATGGAAACACCATATATTTT.

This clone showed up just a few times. CDR3 coding DNA: TGTGCCACCTCCGCGGGGATTGAAGCTTTCTTT. Its translation is CATSAGIEAFF. The chain carries TRBV28 and TRBJ1-1; D remains unclear. Trimming stripped 10 bases from V and 7 bases from J, with 13 bases between. Germline CDR1 MDHEN, CDR2 SYDVKM. The CDR3 runs to 11 residues.

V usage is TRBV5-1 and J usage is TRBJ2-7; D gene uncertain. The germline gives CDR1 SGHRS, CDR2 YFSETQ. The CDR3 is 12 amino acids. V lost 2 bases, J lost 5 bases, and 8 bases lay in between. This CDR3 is CASSFAADEQYF. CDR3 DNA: TGCGCCAGCAGCTTTGCCGCCGACGAGCAGTACTTC. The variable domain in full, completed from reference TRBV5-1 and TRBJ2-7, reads KAGVTQTPRYLIKTRGQQVTLSCSPISGHRSVSWYQQTPGQGLQFLFEYFSETQRNKGNFPGRFSGRQFSNSRSEMNVSTLELGDSALYLCASSFAADEQYFGPGTRLTVT.